Below, 28 T cell receptor beta chains from the same sample are listed, as sequenced in a study of cytomegalovirus exposure and HLA in healthy donors. This PCR relied on a set of 60 Vbeta primers and 13 Jbeta primers. The repertoire was sequenced with immunoSEQ multiplex PCR; TCRdb's copy has only in-frame clones and lacks some. The sample lists tens of thousands of clones, 70% to 75% occurring once. The sample consisted of PBMCs. Receptors originate from a man aged 60-69 years in good health and CMV-seronegative.

The rearrangement uses TRBV19 and TRBJ1-6; the match to TRBD1 covers 7 bases. Looked up from germline, CDR1 is LNHDA and CDR2 is SQIVND (reference sequence). This CDR3 has 15 amino acids. V was clipped by 6 bases and J by 2 bases; unmatched bases: 4. CDR3 protein: CASREGAAYNSPLHF. CDR3 nucleotide sequence: TGTGCCAGTAGGGAGGGGGCTGCCTATAATTCACCCCTCCACTTT.

This clone was observed a few times. V usage is TRBV5-4 and J usage is TRBJ2-3; D gene uncertain. This CDR3 is 15 amino acids long. V was trimmed by 4 bases and J by 1 base, leaving 13 bases between them. From germline, CDR1 is SGHNT and CDR2 YYREEE (reference sequence). In DNA form, the CDR3 reads TGTGCCAGCAGCCTGGTGGCGGTACGCACAGATACGCAGTATTTT. It yields the protein CASSLVAVRTDTQYF.

This clone occurred once. This rearrangement joins TRBV29-1 to TRBJ1-3; 8 bases are shared with TRBD1. Germline CDR1 and CDR2: SQVTM and ANQGSEA. The CDR3 runs 16 residues. V was pared by 5 bases and J by 2 bases, with 11 bases of the junction left unmatched. CDR3 bases: TGCAGCGTTCTCCCCCACGGGACAGGCGCTGGAAACACCATATATTTT. Translating gives CSVLPHGTGAGNTIYF.

V and J are TRBV30 and TRBJ2-3; weak D call: TRBD2 (7 bases). Germline CDR1 reads GTSNPN; CDR2 reads SVGIG (reference sequence). The V gene lost 5 bases and the J gene lost 4 bases, with 22 bases spanning the gap. This CDR3 region has 16 residues. CDR3 sequence reads: CAWGEGGTWPSDTQYF. CDR3 bases: TGTGCCTGGGGGGAGGGGGGGACCTGGCCCTCAGATACGCAGTATTTT.

The rearrangement joins TRBV10-1 to TRBJ2-3, with D possibly matching TRBD2 (6 bases). V lost 5 bases to trimming and J lost 0 bases, with 12 bases between them. Germline CDR1 and CDR2: WNHNN and SYGVQD (reference sequence). The CDR3 extends over 15 amino acids. CDR3 nucleotide sequence: TGCGCCAGCAGTACGACGGGGGTGAGCACAGATACGCAGTATTTT. As protein: CASSTTGVSTDTQYF.

The V and J genes are TRBV10-2 and TRBJ1-1; 7 nucleotides agree with TRBD1. V gave up 6 bases and J gave up 3 bases; unmatched junction bases: 7. The CDR3 totals 14 residues. The germline gives CDR1 WSHSY, CDR2 SAAADI. CDR3 sequence (DNA): TGCGCCAGCAGCCCGGGACAGTCGGACACTGAAGCTTTCTTT. Protein product: CASSPGQSDTEAFF.

Comment on this clone: Other DNA sequences within the sample encode an identical CDR3. V usage is TRBV6-5 and J usage is TRBJ2-2; tentative D call: TRBD2 (5 bases). The CDR3 has 16 amino acids. Per germline, CDR1 MNHEY and CDR2 SVGAGI. V was cut by 4 bases and J by 3 bases, with 15 bases left in between. The CDR3 reads CASSSPRGRDTGELFF. The CDR3 DNA is TGTGCCAGCAGTTCCCCTCGAGGGCGAGACACCGGGGAGCTGTTTTTT.

V usage is TRBV4-2 and J usage is TRBJ2-7; TRBD1 matches at 7 bases. V gave up 4 bases and J gave up 6 bases; unmatched junction bases: 12. CDR1 is LGHNA and CDR2 is YNFKEQ in the germline V gene. The CDR3 consists of 15 residues. The CDR3 nucleotides read TGTGCCAGCAGCCGAGACGACAGGGATCAGCGCGAGCAGTACTTC. This gives the protein CASSRDDRDQREQYF.

This chain links TRBV4-2 with TRBJ2-1, with 14 positions matching TRBD2. The V segment lost 4 bases and the J segment 1 base; nucleotides outside the gene matches: 9. This CDR3 comprises 19 residues. Germline V gives CDR1 LGHNA, CDR2 YNFKEQ. As DNA, the CDR3 is TGTGCCAGCAGCCGAAAGGGACTAGCGGGGGCCACTTCCTACAATGAGCAGTTCTTC. It is translated as CASSRKGLAGATSYNEQFF.

The chain carries TRBV6-4 and TRBJ2-1, with 7 bases identical to TRBD2. Germline values: CDR1 MRHNA, CDR2 SNTAGT. V lost 4 bases and J lost 0; bases outside the gene matches: 9. The CDR3 has 17 residues. CDR3 protein: CASSGGGRWRSYNEQFF. The CDR3 nucleotides are TGTGCCAGCAGTGGGGGGGGTCGGTGGCGCTCCTACAATGAGCAGTTCTTC.

The genes are TRBV5-6 and TRBJ2-1, with 7 bases fitting TRBD1. CDR1 and CDR2 (germline): SGHDT, YYEEEE. The CDR3 has 17 residues. Trimming took 0 bases from V and 0 from J; bases not matched to a gene: 6. The CDR3 sequence is CASSLAGTAVSYNEQFF. CDR3 bases: TGTGCCAGCAGCTTGGCCGGGACAGCGGTCTCCTACAATGAGCAGTTCTTC.

The chain carries TRBV4-2 and TRBJ1-1, with a weak D call TRBD1 (5 bases). CDR1 and CDR2 (germline): LGHNA, YNFKEQ. The CDR3 has 14 residues. The ends were cut back, 4 bases at V and 5 bases at J, with 14 bases in the middle. The CDR3 nucleotides read TGTGCCAGCAGCCCCACCGGGGGGGGGACTGAAGCTTTCTTT. It encodes CASSPTGGGTEAFF.

This clone was counted a single time. V usage is TRBV7-9 and J usage is TRBJ1-4, with D tentatively TRBD1 (6 bases). The ends were cut back, 4 bases at V and 0 bases at J, with 9 bases in the middle. CDR1 SEHNR and CDR2 FQNEAQ come from the germline V gene (reference sequence). The CDR3 is made up of 15 amino acids. The CDR3 DNA is TGTGCCAGCAGCTCGGACAGTCCAACTAATGAAAAACTGTTTTTT. Encoded protein: CASSSDSPTNEKLFF. Together with reference TRBV7-9 and TRBJ1-4, the CDR3 gives the full variable domain: DTGVSQNPRHKITKRGQNVTFRCDPISEHNRLYWYRQTLGQGPEFLTYFQNEAQLEKSRLLSDRFSAERPKGSFSTLEIQRTEQGDSAMYLCASSSDSPTNEKLFFGSGTQLSVL.

The chain recombines TRBV9 with TRBJ1-1, with a tentative D call TRBD1 (5 bases). The germline gives CDR1 SGDLS, CDR2 YYNGEE. The CDR3 is made up of 14 amino acids. The V and J ends lost 0 bases and 6 bases respectively, with 12 bases between them. Here the CDR3 DNA reads TGTGCCAGCAGCGTAGGGGGCCCTTTGGCTGAAGCTTTCTTT. Translating it yields CASSVGGPLAEAFF.

The chain uses TRBV2 and TRBJ1-5, with D possibly being TRBD1 (6 bases). V dropped 8 bases and J dropped 4 bases, with 15 bases sitting between them. The CDR3 has 14 amino acids. The germline V gene encodes CDR1 SNHLY and CDR2 FYNNEI. The CDR3 loop is CASGTPTPNQPQHF. CDR3 DNA: TGTGCCAGCGGGACACCCACCCCTAATCAGCCCCAGCATTTT. The full variable domain, completed using reference TRBV2 and TRBJ1-5, is EPEVTQTPSHQVTQMGQEVILRCVPISNHLYFYWYRQILGQKVEFLVSFYNNEISEKSEIFDDQFSVERPDGSNFTLKIRSTKLEDSAMYFCASGTPTPNQPQHFGDGTRLSIL.

A single count supports this clone. The chain is built from TRBV19 and TRBJ2-2, with D uncertain. The ends were cut back, 7 bases at V and 6 bases at J, with 9 bases in the middle. Germline CDR1 and CDR2: LNHDA and SQIVND (reference sequence). This CDR3 contains 12 residues. CDR3 protein: CASNLSPGELFF. In DNA, the CDR3 is TGTGCCAGTAACTTGTCCCCCGGGGAGCTGTTTTTT. Variable domain in full (rest from reference TRBV19 and TRBJ2-2): DGGITQSPKYLFRKEGQNVTLSCEQNLNHDAMYWYRQDPGQGLRLIYYSQIVNDFQKGDIAEGYSVSREKKESFPLTVTSAQKNPTAFYLCASNLSPGELFFGEGSRLTVL.

The chain combines TRBV7-9 with TRBJ2-5, with D perhaps matching TRBD1 (6 bases). The CDR3 is 17 residues long. Trimming cost V 1 base and J 1 base, with 16 bases left between them. Germline loops: CDR1 SEHNR, CDR2 FQNEAQ (reference sequence). The CDR3 bases are TGTGCCAGCAGCTTAGAAGGAGGCAGGGGCGTCCAAGAGACCCAGTACTTC. Its protein product is CASSLEGGRGVQETQYF.

The genes are TRBV4-1 and TRBJ2-3; possible D gene TRBD1, 5 bases. V was clipped by 2 bases and J by 6 bases, with 12 bases between them. Germline CDR1 MGHRA, CDR2 YSYEKL. The CDR3 is made up of 14 amino acids. The CDR3 bases are TGCGCCAGCAGCCAACAACCAGGGTTGGATACGCAGTATTTT. Amino acids: CASSQQPGLDTQYF.

The rearrangement links TRBV18 to TRBJ1-6; D is perhaps TRBD1 (6 bases). There are 14 residues in the CDR3. The ends were cut back, 3 bases at V and 6 bases at J, with 9 bases in the middle. CDR1 and CDR2 (germline): KGHSH, LQKENI. CDR3 sequence reads: CASSPMDSNSPLHF. For the CDR3, the DNA is TGTGCCAGCTCACCTATGGACAGTAATTCACCCCTCCACTTT. The variable domain in full, completed from reference TRBV18 and TRBJ1-6, reads NAGVMQNPRHLVRRRGQEARLRCSPMKGHSHVYWYRQLPEEGLKFMVYLQKENIIDESGMPKERFSAEFPKEGPSILRIQQVVRGDSAAYFCASSPMDSNSPLHFGNGTRLTVT.

This chain joins TRBV5-4 and TRBJ1-4; D uncertain. The CDR3 is made up of 13 amino acids. The V gene lost 0 bases and the J gene lost 6 bases, with 6 bases spanning the gap. CDR1 and CDR2 from the germline V gene are SGHNT and YYREEE (reference sequence). Here the CDR3 reads CASSLAGYEKLFF. CDR3 in DNA: TGTGCCAGCAGCTTGGCCGGGTATGAAAAACTGTTTTTT. Full variable domain (rest looked up from reference TRBV5-4 and TRBJ1-4): ETGVTQSPTHLIKTRGQQVTLRCSSQSGHNTVSWYQQALGQGPQFIFQYYREEENGRGNFPPRFSGLQFPNYSSELNVNALELDDSALYLCASSLAGYEKLFFGSGTQLSVL.

The table lists this clone with a few counts. V is TRBV6-1 and J is TRBJ1-1, with 9 positions matching TRBD1. CDR3 size: 13 residues. V lost 4 bases, J lost 4 bases, and 1 base stayed unmatched. The germline CDR1 and CDR2 sequences are MNHNS and SASEGT. The CDR3 region is CASSVDRGTEAFF. CDR3 bases: TGTGCCAGCAGTGTGGACAGGGGCACTGAAGCTTTCTTT.

CDR3 bases: TGTGCCAGCAGGTTGAGCTCCTATAATTCACCCCTCCACTTT. Translating it yields CASRLSSYNSPLHF. V usage is TRBV2 and J usage is TRBJ1-6, with D uncertain. Per the germline V gene, CDR1 is SNHLY and CDR2 is FYNNEI. Trimming removed 6 bases at V and 0 bases at J, with 6 bases between. The CDR3 length is 14 residues.

The chain couples TRBV9 to TRBJ1-2; weak D call: TRBD1 (5 bases). The germline V gene has CDR1 SGDLS and CDR2 YYNGEE. The CDR3 contains 15 residues. The V end lost 3 bases, the J end lost 0 bases, and 12 bases lay between the germline ends. CDR3 in DNA: TGTGCCAGCAGCGCGCGGGACCGAACTAACTATGGCTACACCTTC. Amino acid sequence: CASSARDRTNYGYTF.

The V and J genes are TRBV4-2 and TRBJ2-1; TRBD2 might be the D (6 bases). The CDR3 contains 15 residues. V lost 2 bases, J lost 2 bases, and 10 bases lay in between. The germline V gene encodes CDR1 LGHNA and CDR2 YNFKEQ. The CDR3 region has the DNA TGTGCCAGCAGCCAAACGGGACTCACCTACAATGAGCAGTTCTTC. Translated: CASSQTGLTYNEQFF.

The chain is built from TRBV9 and TRBJ2-1; TRBD2 agrees at 11 bases. The germline V gene encodes CDR1 SGDLS and CDR2 YYNGEE. The J segment lost 2 bases and the V segment lost 4 bases, leaving 5 bases of the junction unmatched. The CDR3 consists of 16 residues. DNA for the CDR3: TGTGCCAGCAGCCCTAGCGGGGGGCTTACCTACAATGAGCAGTTCTTC. It is translated as CASSPSGGLTYNEQFF.

This sequence joins TRBV29-1 and TRBJ2-5; 9 positions agree with TRBD1. The J call is doubtful: the DNA matches TRBJ2-7 better. Germline CDR1 and CDR2: SQVTM and ANQGSEA. CDR3 length: 11 amino acids. The CDR3 here is CSVTGGYEQYF. CDR3 DNA sequence: TGCAGCGTGACAGGGGGCTACGAGCAGTACTTC.

The V gene is TRBV4-1, the J gene TRBJ1-5; possibly TRBD1 for D (5 bases). The V gene's germline CDR1 is MGHRA and CDR2 YSYEKL. CDR3 size: 15 residues. V was cut by 1 base and J by 8 bases, with 15 bases left in between. CDR3 nucleotide sequence: TGCGCCAGCAGCCAAGCCGGGCAGGGTGTAGAGCCCCAGCATTTT. Translation gives CASSQAGQGVEPQHF.

This clone was detected a few times. The J gene is TRBJ1-3, the V gene TRBV2; 12 nucleotides match TRBD1. Germline-derived CDR1 and CDR2 are SNHLY and FYNNEI. The CDR3 sequence is 16 residues long. V was pared by 6 bases and J by 0 bases, with 3 bases of the junction left unmatched. The CDR3 nucleotides read TGTGCCAGCAGGCCGGGACAGGGGGCCTCTGGAAACACCATATATTTT. Protein sequence: CASRPGQGASGNTIYF.